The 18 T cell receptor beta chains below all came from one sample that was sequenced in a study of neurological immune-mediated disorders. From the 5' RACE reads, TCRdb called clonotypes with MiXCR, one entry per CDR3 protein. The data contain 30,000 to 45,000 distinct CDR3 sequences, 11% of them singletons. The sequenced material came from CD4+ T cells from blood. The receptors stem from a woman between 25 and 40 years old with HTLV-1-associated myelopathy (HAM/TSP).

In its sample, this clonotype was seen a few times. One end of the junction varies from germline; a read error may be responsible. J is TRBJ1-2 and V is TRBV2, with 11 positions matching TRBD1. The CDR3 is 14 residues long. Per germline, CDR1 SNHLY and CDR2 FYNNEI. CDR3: CANSPGTGGYGYTF. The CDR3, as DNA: TGTGCCAACAGTCCAGGGACAGGGGGGTATGGCTACACCTTC.

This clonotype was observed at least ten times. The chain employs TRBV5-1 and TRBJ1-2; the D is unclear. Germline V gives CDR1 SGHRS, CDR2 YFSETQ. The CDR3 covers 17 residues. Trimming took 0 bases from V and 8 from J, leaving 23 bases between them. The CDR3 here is CASSLVPSQVNWVGYTF. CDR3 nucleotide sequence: TGCGCCAGCAGCTTGGTTCCCAGCCAGGTTAACTGGGTGGGCTACACCTTC.

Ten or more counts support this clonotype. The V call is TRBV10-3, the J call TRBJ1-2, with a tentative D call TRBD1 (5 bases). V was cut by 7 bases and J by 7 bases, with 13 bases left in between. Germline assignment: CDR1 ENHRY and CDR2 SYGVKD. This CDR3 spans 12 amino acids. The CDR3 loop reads CAIMSGRRGYTF. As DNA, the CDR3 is TGTGCCATCATGTCAGGGCGGCGTGGCTACACCTTC.

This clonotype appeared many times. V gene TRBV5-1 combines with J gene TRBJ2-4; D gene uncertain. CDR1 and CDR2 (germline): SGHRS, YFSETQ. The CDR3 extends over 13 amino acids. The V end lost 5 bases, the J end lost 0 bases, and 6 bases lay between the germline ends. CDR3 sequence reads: CASRDTAKNIQYF. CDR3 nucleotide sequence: TGCGCCAGCAGGGATACAGCCAAAAACATTCAGTACTTC.

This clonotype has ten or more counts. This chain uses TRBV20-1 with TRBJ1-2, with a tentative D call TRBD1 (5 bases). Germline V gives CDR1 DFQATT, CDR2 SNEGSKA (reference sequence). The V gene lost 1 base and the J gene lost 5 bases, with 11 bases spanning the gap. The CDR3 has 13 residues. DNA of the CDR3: TGCAGTGCTAGAGTTCAGGGCGCGTATGGCTACACCTTC. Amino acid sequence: CSARVQGAYGYTF.

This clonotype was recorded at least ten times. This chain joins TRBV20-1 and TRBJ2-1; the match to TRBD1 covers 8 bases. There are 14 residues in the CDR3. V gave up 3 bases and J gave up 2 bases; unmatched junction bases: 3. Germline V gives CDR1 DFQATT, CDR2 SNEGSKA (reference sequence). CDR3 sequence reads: CSARGTGTYNEQFF. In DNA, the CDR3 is TGCAGTGCTAGGGGGACAGGTACCTACAATGAGCAGTTCTTC.

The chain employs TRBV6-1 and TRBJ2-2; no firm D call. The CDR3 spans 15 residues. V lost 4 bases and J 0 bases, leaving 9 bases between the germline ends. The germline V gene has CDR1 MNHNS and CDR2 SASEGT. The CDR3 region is CASSGQSANTGELFF. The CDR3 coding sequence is TGTGCCAGCAGTGGTCAGAGCGCGAACACCGGGGAGCTGTTTTTT.

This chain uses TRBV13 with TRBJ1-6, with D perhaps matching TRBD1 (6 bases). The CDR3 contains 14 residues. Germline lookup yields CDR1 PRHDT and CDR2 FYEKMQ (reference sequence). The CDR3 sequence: CTSRSGQSNSPLHF. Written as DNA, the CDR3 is TGTACAAGCAGATCCGGACAGTCCAATTCACCCCTCCACTTT. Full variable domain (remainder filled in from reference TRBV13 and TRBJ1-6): AAGVIQSPRHLIKEKRETATLKCYPIPRHDTVYWYQQGPGQDPQFLISFYEKMQSDKGSIPDRFSAQQFSDYHSELNMSSLELGDSALYFCTSRSGQSNSPLHFGNGTRLTVT.

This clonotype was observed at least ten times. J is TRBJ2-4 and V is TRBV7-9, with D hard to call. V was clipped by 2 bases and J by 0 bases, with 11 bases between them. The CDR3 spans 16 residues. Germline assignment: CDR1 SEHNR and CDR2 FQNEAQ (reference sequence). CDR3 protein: CASSLIRTLAKNIQYF. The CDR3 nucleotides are TGTGCCAGCAGCTTAATAAGGACCCTAGCCAAAAACATTCAGTACTTC.

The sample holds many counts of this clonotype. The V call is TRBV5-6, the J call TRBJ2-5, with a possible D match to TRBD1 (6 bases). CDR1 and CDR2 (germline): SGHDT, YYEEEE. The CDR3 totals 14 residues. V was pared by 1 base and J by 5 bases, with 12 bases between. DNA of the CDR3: TGTGCCAGCAGCTTGTATGGGGGCGAGGAGACCCAGTACTTC. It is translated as CASSLYGGEETQYF.

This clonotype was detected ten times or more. CDR3 coding DNA: TGTGCCAGCAGCCCCCGAAAAGAGCAGTTCTTC. Amino acids: CASSPRKEQFF. The rearrangement joins TRBV6-2 or TRBV6-3 to TRBJ2-1; D unresolved. Germline V CDR1 and CDR2: MNHEY, SVGEGT. The CDR3 contains 11 residues. The V and J ends lost 6 bases and 10 bases respectively, with 10 bases between them.

CDR3 sequence: CSARDPRQGIHEQFF. The CDR3 nucleotides read TGCAGTGCTAGAGACCCGCGACAGGGGATCCATGAGCAGTTCTTC. The chain links TRBV20-1 to TRBJ2-1, with TRBD1 matching over 8 bases. CDR3 size: 15 residues. Per germline, CDR1 DFQATT and CDR2 SNEGSKA (reference sequence). The V segment lost 0 bases and the J segment 8 bases; nucleotides outside the gene matches: 9.

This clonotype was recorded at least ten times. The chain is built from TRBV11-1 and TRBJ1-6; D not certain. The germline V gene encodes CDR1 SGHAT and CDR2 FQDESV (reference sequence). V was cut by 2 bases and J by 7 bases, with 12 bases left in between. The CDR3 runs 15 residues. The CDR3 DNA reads TGTGCCAGCAGCTTATCTCGGGTTGACAATTCACCCCTCCACTTT. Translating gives CASSLSRVDNSPLHF.

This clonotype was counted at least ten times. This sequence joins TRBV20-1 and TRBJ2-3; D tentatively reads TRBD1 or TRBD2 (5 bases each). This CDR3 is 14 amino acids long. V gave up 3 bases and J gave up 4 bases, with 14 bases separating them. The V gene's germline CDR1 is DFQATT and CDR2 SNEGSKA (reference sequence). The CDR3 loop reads CSASYGGAPDTQYF. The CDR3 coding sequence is TGCAGTGCTAGTTATGGGGGAGCGCCAGATACGCAGTATTTT.

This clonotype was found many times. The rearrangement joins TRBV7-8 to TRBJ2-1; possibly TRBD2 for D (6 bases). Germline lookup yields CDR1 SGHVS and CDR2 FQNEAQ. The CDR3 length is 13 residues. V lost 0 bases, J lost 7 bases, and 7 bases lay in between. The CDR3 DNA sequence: TGTGCCAGCAGCTTAGCGGGAGGTAATGAGCAGTTCTTC. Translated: CASSLAGGNEQFF.

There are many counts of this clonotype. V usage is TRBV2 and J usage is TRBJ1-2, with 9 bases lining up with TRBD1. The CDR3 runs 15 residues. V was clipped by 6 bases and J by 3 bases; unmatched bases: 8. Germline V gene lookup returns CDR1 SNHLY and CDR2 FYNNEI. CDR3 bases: TGTGCCAGCAGGGCGAGTACAGGGGGCGACTATGGCTACACCTTC. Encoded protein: CASRASTGGDYGYTF.

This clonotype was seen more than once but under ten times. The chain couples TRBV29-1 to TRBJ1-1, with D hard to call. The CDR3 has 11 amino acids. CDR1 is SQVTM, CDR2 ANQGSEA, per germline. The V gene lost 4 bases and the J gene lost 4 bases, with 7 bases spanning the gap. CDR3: CSVASGTEAFF. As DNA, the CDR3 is TGCAGCGTTGCCAGCGGCACTGAAGCTTTCTTT.

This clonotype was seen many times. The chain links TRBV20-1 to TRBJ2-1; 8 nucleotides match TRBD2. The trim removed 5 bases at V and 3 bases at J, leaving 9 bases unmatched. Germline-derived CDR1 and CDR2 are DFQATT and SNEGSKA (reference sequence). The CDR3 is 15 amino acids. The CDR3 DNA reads TGCAGTGCTGGCCGCCTGCGGGGGGACTACAATGAGCAGTTCTTC. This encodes CSAGRLRGDYNEQFF.